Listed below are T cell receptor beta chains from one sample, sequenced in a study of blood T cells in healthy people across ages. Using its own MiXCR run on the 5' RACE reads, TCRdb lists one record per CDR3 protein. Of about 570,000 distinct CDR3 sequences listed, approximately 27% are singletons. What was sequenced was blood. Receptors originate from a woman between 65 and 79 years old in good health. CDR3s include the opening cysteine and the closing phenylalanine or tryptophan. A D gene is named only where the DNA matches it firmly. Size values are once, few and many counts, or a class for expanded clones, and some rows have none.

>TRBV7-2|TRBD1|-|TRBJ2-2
TGTGCCAGCAGCCTCATGGGGACAGGAGCGGCCGGGGAGCTGTTTTTT
CASSLMGTGAAGELFF
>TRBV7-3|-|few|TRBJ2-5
TGTGCCAGCAGCCCACCCGGGGCAGAGACCCAGTACTTC
CASSPPGAETQYF
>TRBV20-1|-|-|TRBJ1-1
TGCAGTGCTAGAAATCCGCAGAACACTGAAGCTTTCTTT
CSARNPQNTEAFF
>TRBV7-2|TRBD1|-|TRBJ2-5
TGTGCCAGCAGCCGAGATTACAGGGGCGAGACCCAGTACTTC
CASSRDYRGETQYF
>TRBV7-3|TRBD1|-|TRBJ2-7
TGTGCCAGCAGCTTAACGTTCCGGGACAGGGCCTACGAGCAGTACTTC
CASSLTFRDRAYEQYF
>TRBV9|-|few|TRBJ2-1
TGTGCCAGCAGCGTAGGCGCTAGCGACTACAATGAGCAGTTCTTC
CASSVGASDYNEQFF
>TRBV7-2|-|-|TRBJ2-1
TGTGCCAGCAGCCCCCCGACTGTGGCTGGGAATGAGCAGTTCTTC
CASSPPTVAGNEQFF
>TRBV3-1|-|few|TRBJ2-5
TGTGCCAGCACCCAGGGACAAGAGACCCAGTACTTC
CASTQGQETQYF
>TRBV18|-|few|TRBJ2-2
TGTGCCAGCTCACCAACCCTAGGGCCCACCGGGGAGCTGTTTTTT
CASSPTLGPTGELFF
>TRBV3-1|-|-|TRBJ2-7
TGTGCCAGCAGCCGCGGGACGGCTAACGAGCAGTACTTC
CASSRGTANEQYF
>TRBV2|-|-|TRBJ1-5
TGTGCCAGCAGTTCGGACATTCGGCCCCAGCATTTT
CASSSDIRPQHF
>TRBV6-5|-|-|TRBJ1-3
TGTGCCAGCAGTTTAGATACCAGACAGTCTGGAAACACCATATATTTT
CASSLDTRQSGNTIYF
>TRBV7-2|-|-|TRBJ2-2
TGTGCCAGCAGCTTTATTTACACCGGGGAGCTGTTTTTT
CASSFIYTGELFF
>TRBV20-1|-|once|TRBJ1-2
TGCAGTGCTAGGCAGGGGACGTATGGCTACACCTTC
CSARQGTYGYTF
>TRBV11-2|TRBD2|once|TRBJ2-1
TGTGCCAGCAGCTGGGGACTAGGCGACAATGAGCAGTTCTTC
CASSWGLGDNEQFF
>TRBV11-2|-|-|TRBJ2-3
TGTGCCAGCAGCTTAGTGCGGTCCGGCCCCACAGATACGCAGTATTTT
CASSLVRSGPTDTQYF
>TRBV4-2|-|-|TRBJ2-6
TGTGCCAGCAGCCAAGGCGGCAGAGACTCCTCTGGGGCCAACGTCCTGACTTTC
CASSQGGRDSSGANVLTF
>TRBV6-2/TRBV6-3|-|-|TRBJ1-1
TGTGCCAGCAGTAACCAGAGATACACTGAAGCTTTCTTT
CASSNQRYTEAFF
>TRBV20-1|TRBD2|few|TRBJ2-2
TGCAGTGCTAGGGTAGCGGGGGCAACCGGGGAGCTGTTTTTT
CSARVAGATGELFF
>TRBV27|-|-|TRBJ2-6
TGTGCCAGCAGTTTACGGGCGACAGTTTCTGGGGCCAACGTCCTGGCTTTC
CASSLRATVSGANVLAF
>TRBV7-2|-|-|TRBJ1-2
TGTGCCAGCAGCCCCGCCGGGACACCGTGTGGCTACACCTTC
CASSPAGTPCGYTF
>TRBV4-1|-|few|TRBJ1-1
TGCGCCAGCAGCCAAGGGCCGTGGGAGTTGCCAAGTGAAGCTTTCTTT
CASSQGPWELPSEAFF
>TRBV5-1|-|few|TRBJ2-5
TGCGCCAGCAGCTCGGACTCCAGCCAAGAGACCCAGTACTTC
CASSSDSSQETQYF
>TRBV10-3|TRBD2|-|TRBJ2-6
TGTGCCATCAGTGACGGGGGGGCTGGGGCCAACGTCCTGACTTTC
CAISDGGAGANVLTF
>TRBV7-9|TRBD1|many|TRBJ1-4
TGTGCCAGCAGCCCAGGGGGCGCGGGGAATGAAAAACTGTTTTTT
CASSPGGAGNEKLFF
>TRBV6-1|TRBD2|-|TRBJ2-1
TGTGCCAGCATGCCGGGGGGTAGCGGAAACAATGAGCAGTTCTTC
CASMPGGSGNNEQFF
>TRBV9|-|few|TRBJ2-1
TGTGCCAGCAGCGTAGGGGGGGCTGCCTACAATGAGCAGTTCTTC
CASSVGGAAYNEQFF
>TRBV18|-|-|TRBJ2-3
TGTGCCAGCTCACCACAGGGGGCAGATACGCAGTATTTT
CASSPQGADTQYF
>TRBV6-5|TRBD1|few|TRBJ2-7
TGTGCCAGCAGCCGACGGGGAATGGACAGGGGGGACGAGCAGTACTTC
CASSRRGMDRGDEQYF
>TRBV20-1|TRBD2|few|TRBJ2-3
TGCAGTGCCATACTAGCGGGGGGAACAGATACGCAGTATTTT
CSAILAGGTDTQYF
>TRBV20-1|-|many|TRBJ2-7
TGCAGTGCTAGTTACCGGGACCCCGACCGCGAGCAGTACTTC
CSASYRDPDREQYF
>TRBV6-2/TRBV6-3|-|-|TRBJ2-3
TGTGCCATCCAAAAGGGCAGCACAGATACGCAGTATTTT
CAIQKGSTDTQYF
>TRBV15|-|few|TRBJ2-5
TGTGCCACCAGCAGAGCAGTTGGACACGAAGAGACCCAGTACTTC
CATSRAVGHEETQYF
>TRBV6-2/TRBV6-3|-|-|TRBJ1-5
TGTGCCAGCAGTTCCGGACGTCGGCCCCAGCATTTT
CASSSGRRPQHF
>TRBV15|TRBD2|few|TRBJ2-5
TGTGCCACCAGCCGGGCGACTAGCCCTTTCCAAGAGACCCAGTACTTC
CATSRATSPFQETQYF
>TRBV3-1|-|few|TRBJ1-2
TGTGCCAGCAGCCAAGTCTGGTCGAAGGGTGGCTACACCTTC
CASSQVWSKGGYTF
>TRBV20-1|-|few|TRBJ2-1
TGCAGTGCTTCCGGGACAATCAACAATGAGCAGTTCTTC
CSASGTINNEQFF
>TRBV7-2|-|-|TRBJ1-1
TGTGCCAGCAGCTTAGCCGGGCAGGGTTCAATAGGTTTCTTT
CASSLAGQGSIGFF
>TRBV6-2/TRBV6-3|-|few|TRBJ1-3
TGTGCCAGCAGTCCTTCGGGGAAGTCTGGAAACACCATATATTTT
CASSPSGKSGNTIYF
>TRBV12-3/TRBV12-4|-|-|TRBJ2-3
TGTGCCAGCAGTTTTCCGGGCCCCACAGATACGCAGTATTTT
CASSFPGPTDTQYF
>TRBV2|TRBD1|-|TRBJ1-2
TGTGCCAGCAGAGCAAACCGGGACAGCGTCTATGGCTACACCTTC
CASRANRDSVYGYTF
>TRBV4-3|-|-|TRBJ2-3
TGCGCCAGCAGCCAAGATGGTAGTAGGCGTTACACAGATACGCAGTATTTT
CASSQDGSRRYTDTQYF
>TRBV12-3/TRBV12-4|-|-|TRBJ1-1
TGTGCCAGCTATCAAGGGCGAGAAGCTTTCTTT
CASYQGREAFF
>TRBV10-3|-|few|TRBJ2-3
TGTGCCATCAGTGAGTCGGGGGATACGCAGTATTTT
CAISESGDTQYF
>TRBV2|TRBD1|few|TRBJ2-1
TGTGCCAGCAGTGGGGACAGGGGTGGGTTCGGACGCAATGAGCAGTTCTTC
CASSGDRGGFGRNEQFF
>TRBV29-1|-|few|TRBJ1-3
TGCAGCGCCGGGGACTCTACATTAAACACCATATATTTT
CSAGDSTLNTIYF
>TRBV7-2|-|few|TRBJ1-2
TGTGCCAGCAGCCCCCAGCGCTTTTATGGCTACACCTTC
CASSPQRFYGYTF
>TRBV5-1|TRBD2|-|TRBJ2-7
TGCGCCAGCAGCTATCTAGCGGGGGCCTCCTACGAGCAGTACTTC
CASSYLAGASYEQYF
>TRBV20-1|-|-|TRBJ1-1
TGCAGTGCCCCTGGGGTGGGCTTAAACACTGAAGCTTTCTTT
CSAPGVGLNTEAFF
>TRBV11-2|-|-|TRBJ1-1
TGTGCCAGCAGCTTAGATCTGAACAGAGAAGCTTTCTTT
CASSLDLNREAFF
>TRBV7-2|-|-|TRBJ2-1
TGTGCCTGCAATGGTATGAACAATGAGCAGTTCTTC
CACNGMNNEQFF
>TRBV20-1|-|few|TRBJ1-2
TGCAGTGCTAGTGGATCCCAGGGATACTATGGCTACACCTTC
CSASGSQGYYGYTF
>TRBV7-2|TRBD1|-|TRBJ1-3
TGTGCCAGCAGAATAACAGGGGGCAGGCACACCATATATTTT
CASRITGGRHTIYF
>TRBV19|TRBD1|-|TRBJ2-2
TGTGCCAGTACGGACAGGAGGTACACCGGGGAGCTGTTTTTT
CASTDRRYTGELFF